This T cell receptor (beta chain) is from a study of T cell responses to AZD1222 COVID-19 vaccine. Whole-study results and caveats: Donors skewed white British and female; clonal diversity was possibly underestimated. Close to half of spike-specific TCRs reportedly recognize unmutated variant regions. Spike-specific TCR breadth and depth both grew after two AZD1222 doses.

As regards this clone: What it binds is unknown.

Germline CDR1 reads KGHSH; CDR2 reads LQKENI. The CDR3 has 14 amino acids. With 0 bases removed from V and 6 bases from J, the gap between germline ends came to 10 bases. Produced via immunoSEQ multiplex PCR; TCRdb's table is partial and in-frame only. This sample has about 120,000 clones, with 88% found just once. The TCR originated in an adult in good health. The chain links TRBV18 to TRBJ2-3, with D perhaps TRBD2 (6 bases). Sequences were derived from peripheral blood, sampled on day 0 of AZD1222 vaccination. The CDR3 region is CASSPPEGTDTQYF. CDR3 coding DNA: TGTGCCAGCTCACCACCGGAGGGAACGGATACGCAGTATTTT.